A selection of T cell receptor beta chains follows, all from one sample in a study of blood T cell repertoires in COVID-19. Measured with immunoSEQ multiplex PCR; TCRdb has only the in-frame clones, and not every one. This sample has more than 150,000 clones, with around 90% found just once. Sequenced: peripheral blood. These TCRs come from a man in his forties with acute or convalescent COVID-19. Both conserved end residues are part of each CDR3. Fields, in order: V gene, D gene, clone size, J gene, CDR3 DNA, CDR3 protein. A D gene is named only where the DNA matches it firmly. The size field is filled for only some rows; it gives once, few, many or a size class.

>TRBV30|TRBD1|-|TRBJ2-6
TGTGCCTGGAATAGTTGGACAGGCATCGCTATACGGGCCAACGTCCTGACTTTC
CAWNSWTGIAIRANVLTF
>TRBV27|-|many|TRBJ1-1
TGTGCCAGCAGTTTATCGGGGGCCGACACTGAAGCTTTCTTT
CASSLSGADTEAFF
>TRBV10-2|TRBD1|-|TRBJ2-7
TGCGCCAGCAGTGACCCCGGACAGGGGAGCTCCTACGAGCAGTACTTC
CASSDPGQGSSYEQYF
>TRBV6-2/TRBV6-3|-|-|TRBJ1-4
TGTGCCAGCAGTTACCCCCGGAGGGACTTGATGGGAGCTAATGAAAAACTGTTTTTT
CASSYPRRDLMGANEKLFF
>TRBV28|TRBD2|-|TRBJ2-3
TGTGCCAGCAGTTTAATAGCGGGGACCCCCACAGATACGCAGTATTTT
CASSLIAGTPTDTQYF
>TRBV7-2|TRBD1|-|TRBJ1-1
TGTGCCAGCAGCTTATCGGGACAGGGCTGGAGCACTGAAGCTTTCTTT
CASSLSGQGWSTEAFF
>TRBV10-3|-|-|TRBJ2-1
TGTGCCATCACCCAGGGCCCACGGATGAAGCAGTTCTTC
CAITQGPRMKQFF
>TRBV25-1|-|-|TRBJ1-6
TGTGCCAGCTCCCTTTTCTCCTATAATTCACCCCTCCACTTT
CASSLFSYNSPLHF
>TRBV18|-|-|TRBJ2-2
TGTGCCAGCTCACCACTGGGGACACCGGCCACCGGGGAGCTGTTTTTT
CASSPLGTPATGELFF
>TRBV5-6|TRBD1|-|TRBJ1-5
TGTGCCAGCAGCTTAGACAGGGGATCGGGCAATCAGCCCCAGCATTTT
CASSLDRGSGNQPQHF
>TRBV29-1|-|-|TRBJ2-3
TGCAGCGTTGAGGCAGGGGGCACAGATACGCAGTATTTT
CSVEAGGTDTQYF
>TRBV20-1|TRBD1|-|TRBJ1-2
TGCAGTGCCAGTGACAGGGTTCATGGCTACACCTTC
CSASDRVHGYTF
>TRBV12-5|TRBD1|few|TRBJ2-5
TGTGCTAGTGGTTTATCGACAGGGGGACAGACCCAGTACTTC
CASGLSTGGQTQYF
>TRBV6-6|-|-|TRBJ1-5
TGTGCCAGCTACAGGGCTGGGGTAGTGGGCAATCAGCCCCAGCATTTT
CASYRAGVVGNQPQHF
>TRBV30|TRBD1|-|TRBJ1-2
TGTGCCTGGACCCCGGGACAGTGGGGCTACACCTTC
CAWTPGQWGYTF
>TRBV2|-|once|TRBJ2-5
TGTGCCAGCAGTGAAGCGGGCGAGACCCAGTACTTC
CASSEAGETQYF
>TRBV9|-|-|TRBJ2-7
TGTGCCAGCAGCCCCCCGGGCGGACCGGGGAACTACGAGCAGTACTTC
CASSPPGGPGNYEQYF
>TRBV6-5|TRBD1|-|TRBJ2-2
TGTGCCAGCACCTCCTCGACAGGGGAAACCGGGGAGCTGTTTTTT
CASTSSTGETGELFF
>TRBV3-1/TRBV3-2|TRBD2|-|TRBJ2-7
TGTGCCAGCAGCCCACAACTAGCGGGGCTGGGCGAGCAGTACTTC
CASSPQLAGLGEQYF
>TRBV24-1|TRBD1|-|TRBJ2-4
TGTGCCACCACCATCACAGGGGACAAAAACATTCAGTACTTC
CATTITGDKNIQYF
>TRBV20-1|-|-|TRBJ2-1
TGCAGTGCTAGGAGGGTTGAGCAGTTCTTC
CSARRVEQFF
>TRBV29-1|TRBD2|-|TRBJ2-7
TGCAGCGTTCTTGTAGCGGGGGGGTACTACGAGCAGTACTTC
CSVLVAGGYYEQYF
>TRBV29-1|TRBD1|-|TRBJ2-1
TGCAGCGTTTGGACAGGGCTAGACAATGAGCAGTTCTTC
CSVWTGLDNEQFF
>TRBV4-1|TRBD1|-|TRBJ2-7
TGCGCCAGCAGCCAATCTTCAGGGGGTTCCTACGAGCAGTACTTC
CASSQSSGGSYEQYF
>TRBV21-1|-|-|TRBJ2-4
TGTGCCAGCAAGGTAGAGGGGGCCAGGGCCAAAAACATTCAGTACTTC
CASKVEGARAKNIQYF
>TRBV19|TRBD1|-|TRBJ1-5
TGTGCCAGTAGTCAGGACAGGGGAAGACAGCCCCAGCATTTT
CASSQDRGRQPQHF
>TRBV6-4|TRBD1|-|TRBJ2-7
TGTGCCAGCAGTGATCAGGGGGCTAGCAACAGCGCGTCCTACGAGCAGTACTTC
CASSDQGASNSASYEQYF
>TRBV5-4|-|-|TRBJ2-1
TGTGCCAGCAGCTTAGGGGGGGCCTACGGTGAGCAGTTCTTC
CASSLGGAYGEQFF
>TRBV18|-|-|TRBJ1-2
TGTGCCAGCTCACCATTAAGGGGAAGCTACACCTTC
CASSPLRGSYTF
>TRBV4-1|-|-|TRBJ1-4
TGCGCCAGCACCCGGGACACCTCAACTAATGAAAAACTGTTTTTT
CASTRDTSTNEKLFF
>TRBV30|-|-|TRBJ1-3
TGTGCCTGGAGTGTAGGGGATCCTGGAAACACCATATATTTT
CAWSVGDPGNTIYF
>TRBV13|TRBD1|-|TRBJ1-4
TGTGCCAGCAGCTCCTCCGGGACAGGCGCAACTAATGAAAAACTGTTTTTT
CASSSSGTGATNEKLFF
>TRBV6-5|-|once|TRBJ1-1
TGTGCCAGCAGTAGGGGAACTGAAGCTTTCTTT
CASSRGTEAFF
>TRBV7-7|TRBD2|-|TRBJ2-3
TGTGCCAGCAGCAGCGGACTAGCGGGGAGAGGAGATACGCAGTATTTT
CASSSGLAGRGDTQYF
>TRBV7-6|TRBD2|-|TRBJ2-3
TGTGCCAGCAGCCGAACCAATAGCGGGGGGGCTACTATTCCGCAGTATTTT
CASSRTNSGGATIPQYF
>TRBV7-2|TRBD1|-|TRBJ1-2
TGTGCCAGCAGCTTAGGGACAGGGGTTTTTGGCTACACCTTC
CASSLGTGVFGYTF
>TRBV30|-|-|TRBJ1-1
TGTGCTAGTCGGAAGGGGTCGAACACTGAAGCTTTCTTT
CASRKGSNTEAFF
>TRBV7-2|TRBD1|-|TRBJ1-5
TGTGCCAGCAGCACGACAGGGGGGAGCAATCAGCCCCAGCATTTT
CASSTTGGSNQPQHF
>TRBV11-2|-|medium-sized|TRBJ1-2
TGTGCCAGCAGCTTAGGTGTAGTCGATTCCGTCTATGGCTACACCTTC
CASSLGVVDSVYGYTF
>TRBV6-6|TRBD1|once|TRBJ1-5
TGTGCCAGCAGTCAAGGGGACAGGGAAGGGCCCCAGCATTTT
CASSQGDREGPQHF
>TRBV7-2|TRBD1|-|TRBJ1-5
TGTGCCAGCAGCTTATTGACAGGGCCCAGCAATCAGCCCCAGCATTTT
CASSLLTGPSNQPQHF
>TRBV4-2|TRBD2|-|TRBJ2-1
TGTGCCAGCAGCCAAGACACACTAGCGGGGGGGCGTCGGAATGAGCAGTTCTTC
CASSQDTLAGGRRNEQFF
>TRBV5-4|TRBD2|-|TRBJ2-5
TGTGCCAGCAGCCTCGACCCTAGCGGGGGGGCCTTAGTGGAGACCCAGTACTTC
CASSLDPSGGALVETQYF
>TRBV6-5|TRBD1|-|TRBJ1-3
TGTGCCAGCAGTTACTCGGGACAGCTCTCTGGAAACACCATATATTTT
CASSYSGQLSGNTIYF
>TRBV5-4|TRBD1|-|TRBJ1-1
TGTGCCAGCAGCTCCCCGGGACAGATCATGAACACTGAAGCTTTCTTT
CASSSPGQIMNTEAFF
>TRBV5-5|-|-|TRBJ1-6
TGTGCCAGCAGCACCCAGCCGGACAGTTATAATTCACCCCTCCACTTT
CASSTQPDSYNSPLHF
>TRBV3-1/TRBV3-2|-|-|TRBJ1-1
TGTGCCAGCAGCCAATACCTGGGGGGAACTGAAGCTTTCTTT
CASSQYLGGTEAFF
>TRBV27|TRBD2|-|TRBJ2-1
TGTGCCAGCAGTAAACTAGCGGAGAGGTTTATCGATGAGCAGTTCTTC
CASSKLAERFIDEQFF
>TRBV4-3|TRBD1|-|TRBJ2-5
TGCGCCAGCAGCCAAGATTGGGGGACAGGGATGTGGGAGACCCAGTACTTC
CASSQDWGTGMWETQYF
>TRBV9|-|-|TRBJ2-3
TGTGCCAGCAGCGTAGCTACGGGGGATACGCAGTATTTT
CASSVATGDTQYF
>TRBV30|-|-|TRBJ1-2
TGTGCCTGGAGTGCCGGGGAAAACTATGGCTACACCTTC
CAWSAGENYGYTF
>TRBV3-1/TRBV3-2|-|-|TRBJ1-1
TGTGCCAGCAGCCCGCCGGGGGGGCCGGGCACTGAAGCTTTCTTT
CASSPPGGPGTEAFF
>TRBV30|-|few|TRBJ1-1
TGTGCCTGGAGTGTACACGCAATGAACACTGAAGCTTTCTTT
CAWSVHAMNTEAFF
>TRBV6-5|-|-|TRBJ1-2
TGTGCCAGCAGTTACTCAGAGGGATCGGGCTACACCTTC
CASSYSEGSGYTF
>TRBV7-9|TRBD1|-|TRBJ2-6
TGTGCCAGCAGCTTTCCACCCAGAAGACAGGGAGCTGGGGCCAACGTCCTGACTTTC
CASSFPPRRQGAGANVLTF
>TRBV19|-|-|TRBJ2-7
TGTGCCAGTAGTAAGGCGGGACAGATAAATTCCTACGAGCAGTACTTC
CASSKAGQINSYEQYF
>TRBV6-5|-|-|TRBJ1-1
TGTGCCAGCAGTTACGCACAGGCGGACACTGAAGCTTTCTTT
CASSYAQADTEAFF
>TRBV9|-|-|TRBJ2-1
TGTGCCAGCAGCGTCGGGGACTGGGTGGACAATGAGCAGTTCTTC
CASSVGDWVDNEQFF
>TRBV10-2|-|-|TRBJ1-1
TGCGCCAGCAAAGGCATGGGTAGCGACACTGAAGCTTTCTTT
CASKGMGSDTEAFF
>TRBV19|TRBD1|-|TRBJ2-1
TGTGCCAGTAGTATTTGGGGGACAGGGCGCGGCGCGGGCAATGAGCAGTTCTTC
CASSIWGTGRGAGNEQFF